What follows describes a single T cell receptor (beta chain). This sample was taken from a study of blood T cell repertoires in COVID-19. Sequenced by immunoSEQ multiplex PCR; TCRdb stores in-frame clones only, minus some. The profile shows approximately 77,000 clones, approximately 88% of them singletons. This sequence was found in a woman older than 75 with acute or convalescent COVID-19. The specimen was peripheral blood.

The CDR3 sequence is CASRDTGFPGYTF. The CDR3 DNA reads TGTGCCAGCAGAGATACAGGGTTTCCTGGCTACACCTTC. The V call is TRBV6-5, the J call TRBJ1-2; the D gene is possibly TRBD1 (6 bases). This CDR3 comprises 13 residues. Germline V lookup: CDR1 MNHEY, CDR2 SVGAGI. V shed 6 bases and J shed 7 bases, with 15 bases lying between them.